This T cell receptor beta chain emerged from a study of blood T cells in healthy people across ages. Study summary: Through template switching, about one barcoded beta molecule was captured per two T cells, as measured in model experiments.

Next came a second PCR, run for about 6 to 12 cycles, which used a sample-barcoded 5' primer along with a J-beta primer mix. The template-switch adaptor was a 5' adaptor with 12 random nucleotides. It tagged each cDNA molecule. TCRdb processed the 5' RACE reads anew with MiXCR; each CDR3 protein has one entry. This table has around 1.5 million distinct CDR3 sequences, approximately 32% appearing once. The V end lost 5 bases, the J end lost 5 bases, and 24 bases lay between the germline ends. This CDR3 region has 17 residues. Overall study findings and caveats: Reliance upon unsorted PBMCs precluded definitive naive versus antigen-experienced comparison.

In the case of this clonotype: Its antigen is still unknown.

The clonotype originates from a woman in her twenties or thirties in good health. The chain has TRBV12-3 or TRBV12-4 and TRBJ1-1; D is undetermined. The sequenced sample consisted of blood. CDR3 nucleotide sequence: TGTGCCAGCAGTACTATCCGCCGGGCCTCTTGGATAACTGAAGCTTTCTTT. Translating gives CASSTIRRASWITEAFF.